In this sample, the clone carrying this T cell receptor (beta chain) turned up a few times. Its specificity is unknown. Trimming took off 6 bases at V and 1 base at J, with 19 bases between the two ends. CDR1 is MNHEY, CDR2 SVGAGI, per germline. This CDR3 has 16 residues. This specimen belongs to a study of glioma-infiltrating T cells. General study points: A blood CDR3 motif signature was depleted in highly divergent patients. Tissue-blood divergence was below expectation in non-neoplastic patients, above in gliomas.

TCR alpha and beta CDR3 regions were amplified from RNA using iRepertoire nested multiplex PCR. TCRdb re-derived calls from the multiplex PCR reads in MiXCR, one entry per CDR3 protein. The sample has about 410,000 distinct CDR3 sequences; more than 35% are singletons. This sequence originates from a human donor with low-grade glioma or glioblastoma, undergoing nonglioma brain surgery, or in good health (not recorded which). Input material: glioma tissue, nonneoplastic brain tissue, or PBMCs (not recorded which). This chain connects TRBV6-5 to TRBJ2-7, with D perhaps matching TRBD2 (5 bases). CDR3 sequence: CASSAFPDSRSYEQYF. Written as DNA, the CDR3 is TGTGCCAGCAGCGCTTTCCCGGACTCAAGATCCTACGAGCAGTACTTC.